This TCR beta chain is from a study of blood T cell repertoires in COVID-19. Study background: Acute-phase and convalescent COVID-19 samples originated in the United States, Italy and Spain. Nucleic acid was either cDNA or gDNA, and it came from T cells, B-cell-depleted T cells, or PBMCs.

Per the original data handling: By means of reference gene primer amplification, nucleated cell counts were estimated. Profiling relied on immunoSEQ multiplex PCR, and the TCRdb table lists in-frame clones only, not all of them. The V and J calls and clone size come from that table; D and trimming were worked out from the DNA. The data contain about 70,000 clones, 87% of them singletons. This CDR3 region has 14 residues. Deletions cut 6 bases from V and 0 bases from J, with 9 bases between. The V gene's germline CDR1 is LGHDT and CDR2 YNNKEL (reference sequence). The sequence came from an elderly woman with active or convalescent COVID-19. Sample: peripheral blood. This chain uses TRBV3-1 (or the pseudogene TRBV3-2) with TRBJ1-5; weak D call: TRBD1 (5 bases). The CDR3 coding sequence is TGTGCCAGCAGTCTGGACATTAGCAATCAGCCCCAGCATTTT. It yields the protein CASSLDISNQPQHF.